The clone carrying this T cell receptor beta chain was recorded a few times. The source of the sample is a study of glioma-infiltrating T cells after dendritic cell vaccination. Patients had residual fresh-frozen tumor tissue and more than two years of survival data. Amplification used 60 V beta primers and 13 J beta primers. This table comes from immunoSEQ multiplex PCR, and its TCRdb copy is limited to in-frame clones, with some not included. The sample holds around 96,000 clones, roughly 83% seen once. The material sequenced was blood, taken before dendritic cell vaccination. The sequence was obtained from a human donor with glioblastoma.

The CDR3 DNA sequence: TGTGCCATCAGTTGGGCGGAGGACACAGATACGCAGTATTTT. The encoded protein is CAISWAEDTDTQYF. The chain is built from TRBV10-3 and TRBJ2-3; tentatively, D is TRBD2 (5 bases). The V gene lost 5 bases and the J gene lost 2 bases, with 11 bases spanning the gap. There are 14 residues in the CDR3. Germline assignment: CDR1 ENHRY and CDR2 SYGVKD.